The 24 T cell receptor beta chains below come from one sample, sequenced in a study of cytomegalovirus exposure and HLA in healthy donors. The PCR contained 60 Vbeta and 13 Jbeta primers. Profiling relied on immunoSEQ multiplex PCR, and the TCRdb table lists in-frame clones only, not all of them. The sample records some 140,000 clones, approximately 80% being singletons. The sequencing input was PBMCs. The origin of the receptors is a man in his forties or fifties in good health and CMV-seronegative.

This CDR3 reads CASSPTNDRGQETQYF. CDR3 coding DNA: TGTGCCAGCAGCCCGACCAATGACAGGGGTCAAGAGACCCAGTACTTC. This chain uses TRBV7-8 with TRBJ2-5, with TRBD1 identical over 8 bases. Germline-derived CDR1 and CDR2 are SGHVS and FQNEAQ. After removal of 5 bases from V and 2 bases from J, the junction contained 10 bases not matched to a gene. This CDR3 is 16 amino acids long.

This clone was counted between two and nine times. The rearrangement uses TRBV30 and TRBJ1-4; 10 nucleotides agree with TRBD1. V lost 4 bases, J lost 0 bases, and 8 bases stayed unmatched. The CDR3 has 17 amino acids. Germline-derived CDR1 and CDR2 are GTSNPN and SVGIG (reference sequence). CDR3 sequence (DNA): TGTGCCTGGAAACAGGGACAGGGGAAAGCAACTAATGAAAAACTGTTTTTT. The encoded protein is CAWKQGQGKATNEKLFF.

The chain combines TRBV19 with TRBJ2-7; 7 bases are a match to TRBD1. The CDR3 is 13 residues long. Trimming cost V 5 bases and J 2 bases; bases outside gene matches: 3. CDR1 and CDR2 from the germline V gene are LNHDA and SQIVND (reference sequence). This CDR3 reads CASSGTGAYEQYF. The CDR3 DNA is TGTGCCAGTAGTGGAACAGGGGCCTACGAGCAGTACTTC.

The chain joins TRBV19 to TRBJ1-2, with a tentative D call TRBD1 (6 bases). The germline V and J ends were trimmed by 3 bases and 7 bases, with 15 bases remaining between them. The CDR3 contains 14 residues. Germline V gene sequence: CDR1 LNHDA, CDR2 SQIVND (reference sequence). CDR3 sequence reads: CASSMKQGDGGYTF. CDR3 in DNA: TGTGCCAGTAGTATGAAACAGGGAGATGGTGGCTACACCTTC.

V is TRBV6-5 and J is TRBJ2-1; TRBD2 agrees at 7 bases. CDR1 MNHEY and CDR2 SVGAGI come from the germline V gene. V lost 8 bases to trimming and J lost 0 bases; unmatched junction nucleotides: 1. The CDR3 is 13 amino acids. CDR3 loop: CASRDYSYNEQFF. CDR3 bases: TGTGCCAGCCGGGACTACTCCTACAATGAGCAGTTCTTC.

This chain joins TRBV15 and TRBJ1-2, with D hard to call. With 0 bases removed from V and 8 bases from J, the gap between germline ends came to 16 bases. The CDR3 length is 15 residues. Germline loops: CDR1 LNHNV, CDR2 YYDKDF (reference sequence). Here the CDR3 reads CATSRDSGIEGGYTF. The CDR3 DNA reads as TGTGCCACCAGCAGAGATTCGGGAATAGAAGGGGGCTACACCTTC.

This chain connects TRBV19 to TRBJ2-7; 9 nucleotides line up with TRBD1. From germline, CDR1 is LNHDA and CDR2 SQIVND (reference sequence). V lost 4 bases and J lost 6; bases outside the gene matches: 7. This CDR3 comprises 14 residues. DNA for the CDR3: TGTGCCAGTAGTACCGAACCGGACAGGGGCGAGCAGTACTTC. Translated: CASSTEPDRGEQYF.

A few counts support this clone. This chain joins TRBV6-1 and TRBJ2-3; 11 bases agree with TRBD1. The CDR3 is 15 residues long. Germline-derived CDR1 and CDR2 are MNHNS and SASEGT. V gave up 2 bases and J gave up 4 bases; unmatched junction bases: 2. CDR3 residues: CASSEPGQGADTQYF. DNA of the CDR3: TGTGCCAGCAGTGAACCGGGACAGGGGGCAGATACGCAGTATTTT.

This clone was detected a few times. The chain combines TRBV10-3 with TRBJ2-1, with TRBD1 as a possible D gene (5 bases). This CDR3 spans 12 amino acids. Germline CDR1 is ENHRY and CDR2 is SYGVKD. Trimming removed 10 bases at V and 7 bases at J, with 14 bases between. The CDR3 reads CATRLGENEQFF. For the CDR3, the DNA is TGTGCCACCAGATTAGGGGAAAATGAGCAGTTCTTC.

This clone came up a few times. The CDR3 reads CASSHTGAGTEAFF. The DNA for the CDR3 is TGTGCCAGCAGCCACACAGGGGCCGGCACTGAAGCTTTCTTT. This rearrangement joins TRBV13 to TRBJ1-1; 7 bases fit TRBD1. CDR3 length: 14 amino acids. Per germline, CDR1 PRHDT and CDR2 FYEKMQ (reference sequence). V lost 5 bases to trimming and J lost 4 bases; unmatched junction nucleotides: 7.

The chain has TRBV9 and TRBJ2-3, with 7 bases fitting TRBD2. CDR3 length equals 15 residues. CDR1 and CDR2 (germline): SGDLS, YYNGEE. J lost 3 bases, V lost 5 bases, and 9 bases had no gene match. In DNA form, the CDR3 reads TGTGCCAGCAGTACACGGGCGGGAGTAACAGATACGCAGTATTTT. Translating it yields CASSTRAGVTDTQYF.

V and J are TRBV5-1 and TRBJ1-3, with TRBD1 matching 7 bases. The CDR3 consists of 16 residues. J was trimmed by 2 bases and V by 2 bases; bases with no gene match: 7. From germline, CDR1 is SGHRS and CDR2 YFSETQ. CDR3 region: CASSFTTGVAGNTIYF. In DNA, the CDR3 is TGCGCCAGCAGCTTCACAACAGGGGTAGCTGGAAACACCATATATTTT.

The chain combines TRBV5-5 with TRBJ2-2; 11 bases map to TRBD2. The CDR3 loop spans 17 amino acids. Germline CDR1 and CDR2: SGHKS and YYEKEE (reference sequence). With V trimmed by 6 bases and J by 5 bases, 12 bases remained unmatched. The CDR3 DNA follows: TGTGCCAGCAAACGCCTAGCGGGGGGTTTTTGGACCGGGGAGCTGTTTTTT. It encodes CASKRLAGGFWTGELFF. The full variable domain, its missing parts supplied by reference TRBV5-5 and TRBJ2-2, is DAGVTQSPTHLIKTRGQQVTLRCSPISGHKSVSWYQQVLGQGPQFIFQYYEKEERGRGNFPDRFSARQFPNYSSELNVNALLLGDSALYLCASKRLAGGFWTGELFFGEGSRLTVL.

V gene TRBV15 combines with J gene TRBJ2-1; possibly TRBD1 for D (6 bases). In germline, CDR1 is LNHNV, CDR2 YYDKDF (reference sequence). CDR3 size: 15 residues. V was shortened by 3 bases and J by 7 bases, with 16 bases between the two germline ends. This chain's CDR3 is CATSSRTAPGNEQFF. The DNA for the CDR3 is TGTGCCACCAGCAGCCGGACAGCGCCTGGGAATGAGCAGTTCTTC.

The genes are TRBV27 and TRBJ1-6; 10 bases align to TRBD1. CDR1 is MNHEY and CDR2 is SMNVEV in the germline V gene (reference sequence). V lost 8 bases, J lost 9 bases, and 1 base stayed unmatched. The CDR3 has 12 amino acids. CDR3 coding DNA: TGTGCCAGCGGGGACAGGGGTTCACCCCTCCACTTT. As protein: CASGDRGSPLHF.

The rearrangement joins TRBV5-6 to TRBJ1-1; TRBD1 is a possible D gene (6 bases). The CDR3 has 17 residues. Germline CDR1 reads SGHDT; CDR2 reads YYEEEE. Trimming pared 1 base from V and 3 bases from J, leaving 19 bases between. CDR3 DNA sequence: TGTGCCAGCAGCTTGAGAACAGGGATTAATCTGGACACTGAAGCTTTCTTT. This sequence encodes CASSLRTGINLDTEAFF.

Remarks on this clone: The sample carries other DNA sequences with the same CDR3. This chain connects TRBV30 to TRBJ1-5; 7 bases match TRBD1. Germline V lookup: CDR1 GTSNPN, CDR2 SVGIG (reference sequence). The V and J ends lost 0 bases and 7 bases, in that order; junction bases with no gene match: 0. The CDR3 runs 12 residues. The CDR3 loop is CAWSVQGQPQHF. CDR3 nucleotide sequence: TGTGCCTGGAGTGTACAGGGGCAGCCCCAGCATTTT.

The chain has TRBV6-5 and TRBJ2-4, with D perhaps matching TRBD1 (7 bases). The CDR3 totals 15 residues. Trimming pared 4 bases from V and 2 bases from J, leaving 12 bases between. Germline V gene lookup returns CDR1 MNHEY and CDR2 SVGAGI. The CDR3 DNA is TGTGCCAGCAGTTGGGGGGACAGCACCAAAAACATTCAGTACTTC. Amino acids: CASSWGDSTKNIQYF.

As DNA, the CDR3 is TGTGCCATCAGTGTATCTGGGACAGTCAGTAGTGGCTACACCTTC. Its translation is CAISVSGTVSSGYTF. V and J are TRBV10-3 and TRBJ1-2; 7 bases match TRBD1. With 4 bases clipped from V and 7 bases from J, the junction kept 12 bases outside the gene matches. In germline, CDR1 is ENHRY, CDR2 SYGVKD. CDR3 size: 15 residues.

V and J are TRBV6-5 and TRBJ1-2; D call uncertain. Per germline, CDR1 MNHEY and CDR2 SVGAGI. The CDR3 has 14 residues. V dropped 2 bases and J dropped 5 bases, with 12 bases sitting between them. The CDR3 coding sequence is TGTGCCAGCAGTTACCAACAAGCGGCTTATGGCTACACCTTC. Its translation: CASSYQQAAYGYTF.

The chain recombines TRBV5-1 with TRBJ2-2, with 11 nucleotides matching TRBD1. The CDR3 has 17 amino acids. V dropped 5 bases and J dropped 0; count of bases not matched to a gene: 6. Per the germline V gene, CDR1 is SGHRS and CDR2 is YFSETQ. The CDR3 loop is CASRPPGQGANTGELFF. CDR3 nucleotide sequence: TGCGCCAGCAGGCCACCGGGACAGGGGGCGAACACCGGGGAGCTGTTTTTT.

The chain uses TRBV14 and TRBJ1-1; 9 positions agree with TRBD1. Germline CDR1 SGHDN, CDR2 FVKESK. The junction had 12 bases not matched to a gene; V was cut back by 9 bases and J by 4 bases. The CDR3 covers 15 residues. CDR3 in amino acids: CASREQGARSTEAFF. CDR3 DNA sequence: TGTGCCAGTCGTGAACAGGGGGCGAGGAGCACTGAAGCTTTCTTT.

The chain combines TRBV7-6 with TRBJ2-3; TRBD1 matches 9 bases. Germline V gene data show CDR1 as SGHVS and CDR2 as FNYEAQ. Unmatched junction bases numbered 6, after V lost 4 bases and J lost 4 bases. The CDR3 covers 15 residues. The chain's CDR3 is CASSSGQGDADTQYF. As DNA, the CDR3 is TGTGCCAGCAGCTCGGGACAGGGAGACGCAGATACGCAGTATTTT.

The chain combines TRBV30 with TRBJ1-1, with 7 bases identical to TRBD1. V shed 3 bases and J 1 base; nucleotides not matched to a gene: 5. The germline CDR1 and CDR2 sequences are GTSNPN and SVGIG (reference sequence). The CDR3 length is 14 residues. The CDR3 here is CAWSRDRPNTEAFF. CDR3 sequence (DNA): TGTGCCTGGAGCCGGGACAGACCGAACACTGAAGCTTTCTTT.